This T cell receptor beta chain comes out of a study of somatic mutations in cytotoxic T cells in rheumatoid arthritis. In the study overall: Flow-sorting brought some V beta antibody-stained T-cell populations to nearly 100% purity, V beta1+ cells sequenced for TCRB among them. The study's findings and limits: Rising age went with increasing CD8+ clonality in rheumatoid arthritis patients; healthy controls showed no such increase.

V lost 2 bases and J 2 bases, leaving 10 bases between the germline ends. This CDR3 has 14 residues. Germline values: CDR1 SGDLS, CDR2 YYNGEE. As concerns this clone: Its antigen is currently unknown.

Clones were sequenced by immunoSEQ multiplex PCR, and TCRdb holds only the in-frame ones, with some missing. The sample records about 29,000 clones, 70% to 90% being singletons. This clonotype was sampled from an adult with rheumatoid arthritis. The V gene is TRBV9, the J gene TRBJ2-5; TRBD1 might be the D (6 bases). The specimen sequenced was CD8+ T cells sorted from blood. In nucleotides, the CDR3 is TGTGCCAGCAGCGTCGGGACACAGCAAGAGACCCAGTACTTC. It codes for CASSVGTQQETQYF.